Presented here are 22 T cell receptor beta chains from one specimen sequenced in a study of beta chain features in type 1 diabetes. Isolated RNA was reverse transcribed in full, so expressed TCRB transcripts were sequenced. This table comes from immunoSEQ multiplex PCR, and its TCRdb copy is limited to in-frame clones, with some not included. The sample lists hundreds of thousands of clones, about 16% occurring once. Sequencing was done on a sample of naive CD4+ T cells from blood. Source of these receptors: a young man in good health.

This clone was counted between two and nine times. The V and J genes are TRBV9 and TRBJ1-3; D uncertain. The CDR3 totals 12 residues. Germline assignment: CDR1 SGDLS and CDR2 YYNGEE. Trimming pared 3 bases from V and 4 bases from J, leaving 5 bases between. The CDR3 DNA follows: TGTGCCAGCAGCGCGGCAGGAAACACCATATATTTT. This codes for CASSAAGNTIYF.

This clone was detected only a few times. This rearrangement joins TRBV28 to TRBJ1-2, with no clear D. Trimming pared 2 bases from V and 7 bases from J, leaving 11 bases between. CDR1 and CDR2 from the germline V gene are MDHEN and SYDVKM. The CDR3 has 13 residues. The CDR3: CASSLTVPRGYTF. The CDR3 DNA reads TGTGCCAGCAGTTTAACCGTGCCGCGTGGCTACACCTTC.

The chain carries TRBV9 and TRBJ1-2; possible D gene TRBD1, 6 bases. Germline values: CDR1 SGDLS, CDR2 YYNGEE. V lost 2 bases to trimming and J lost 4 bases, with 15 bases between them. This CDR3 is 15 amino acids long. In DNA, the CDR3 is TGTGCCAGCAGCGTCGCGGGGGGGCCTTCCTATGGCTACACCTTC. It encodes CASSVAGGPSYGYTF.

The chain links TRBV18 to TRBJ2-1, with 9 bases fitting TRBD2. V was clipped by 2 bases and J by 9 bases; unmatched bases: 5. This CDR3 has 14 residues. Germline-derived CDR1 and CDR2 are KGHSH and LQKENI. This CDR3 reads CASSPGGSGGEQFF. The CDR3 region has the DNA TGTGCCAGCTCACCAGGCGGTAGCGGGGGTGAGCAGTTCTTC.

This clone came up a few times. The V gene is TRBV14, the J gene TRBJ1-1, with D unresolved. V lost 1 base to trimming and J lost 4 bases, with 19 bases between them. CDR1 and CDR2 from the germline V gene are SGHDN and FVKESK. The CDR3 contains 17 residues. DNA for the CDR3: TGTGCCAGCAGCCAAGTGGTTAACCCCCGGATGGGCACTGAAGCTTTCTTT. Protein sequence: CASSQVVNPRMGTEAFF.

This clone showed up just a few times. The CDR3 spells CASSLVDRRSRSSYNEQFF. DNA of the CDR3: TGTGCCAGCAGCTTAGTGGACAGGAGGTCGCGCAGCTCCTACAATGAGCAGTTCTTC. The chain is built from TRBV13 and TRBJ2-1; 7 nucleotides align to TRBD1. The ends lost 1 base at V and 0 bases at J; junction bases unmatched: 12. The CDR3 has 19 residues. Germline V lookup: CDR1 PRHDT, CDR2 FYEKMQ (reference sequence).

The J gene is TRBJ1-1, the V gene TRBV11-1; D call uncertain. The CDR3 runs 15 residues. Trimming left V 3 bases short and J 2 bases short, with 13 bases between. Germline values: CDR1 SGHAT, CDR2 FQDESV (reference sequence). CDR3 in DNA: TGTGCCAGCAGCTTTGAAACATCCTTAAACACTGAAGCTTTCTTT. Protein product: CASSFETSLNTEAFF.

This rearrangement joins TRBV28 to TRBJ2-1; D call uncertain. Germline V gene lookup returns CDR1 MDHEN and CDR2 SYDVKM. Trimming cost V 6 bases and J 4 bases, with 10 bases left between them. The CDR3 contains 13 residues. CDR3: CASRGQVYNEQFF. The CDR3 DNA reads as TGTGCCAGCAGGGGCCAAGTATACAATGAGCAGTTCTTC.

This clone was seen a few times. The chain has TRBV28 and TRBJ1-1; 11 bases agree with TRBD1. V was clipped by 6 bases and J by 5 bases; unmatched bases: 11. This CDR3 is built from 16 residues. Germline V gene lookup returns CDR1 MDHEN and CDR2 SYDVKM. DNA for the CDR3: TGTGCCAGCAGCCGGACAGGGGGCGTAAGCGGTACTGAAGCTTTCTTT. Its protein product is CASSRTGGVSGTEAFF.

The V gene is TRBV25-1, the J gene TRBJ2-7; TRBD2 might be the D (6 bases). The CDR3 covers 14 residues. CDR1 is MGHDK, CDR2 SYGVNS, per germline. V was shortened by 6 bases and J by 0 bases, with 12 bases between the two germline ends. The CDR3 spells CASRNSGSSYEQYF. The DNA of the CDR3 is TGTGCCAGCAGGAATTCCGGGAGCTCCTACGAGCAGTACTTC.

This rearrangement joins TRBV18 to TRBJ2-3, with 9 bases identical to TRBD1. From germline, CDR1 is KGHSH and CDR2 LQKENI. The CDR3 contains 16 residues. After removal of 4 bases from V and 0 bases from J, the junction contained 5 bases not matched to a gene. In DNA form, the CDR3 reads TGTGCCAGCTCACAGCTCGGGACAGGGAGCACAGATACGCAGTATTTT. Residues: CASSQLGTGSTDTQYF.

In its sample, this clone was seen a few times. V and J are TRBV4-1 and TRBJ2-5; 7 bases are a match to TRBD1. This CDR3 has 15 residues. The ends lost 4 bases at V and 5 bases at J; junction bases unmatched: 10. The germline V gene encodes CDR1 MGHRA and CDR2 YSYEKL. This CDR3 reads CASSRVPTGRETQYF. For the CDR3, the DNA is TGCGCCAGCAGCCGAGTACCGACAGGGCGGGAGACCCAGTACTTC.

This clone was detected ten times or more. The rearrangement links TRBV14 to TRBJ2-1, with D possibly called TRBD1 or TRBD2 (5 bases each). Per the germline V gene, CDR1 is SGHDN and CDR2 is FVKESK. The CDR3 has 13 amino acids. Trimming stripped 4 bases from V and 5 bases from J, with 9 bases between. The CDR3 DNA is TGTGCCAGCAGCCCACTAGGGGACAATGAGCAGTTCTTC. Its protein product is CASSPLGDNEQFF.

The rearrangement links TRBV10-3 to TRBJ1-4, with TRBD1 identical over 8 bases. CDR1 and CDR2 from the germline V gene are ENHRY and SYGVKD. After removal of 7 bases from V and 10 bases from J, the junction contained 5 bases not matched to a gene. The CDR3 sequence is 12 residues long. CDR3 sequence reads: CAIKTQGGKLFF. DNA for the CDR3: TGTGCCATCAAAACACAGGGGGGAAAACTGTTTTTT.

This clone was seen a few times. The chain couples TRBV5-4 to TRBJ2-5, with 7 bases aligning to TRBD1. The CDR3 sequence is 14 residues long. CDR1 and CDR2 from the germline V gene are SGHNT and YYREEE (reference sequence). Unmatched junction bases numbered 0, after V lost 1 base and J lost 0 bases. The CDR3 DNA sequence: TGTGCCAGCAGCTTGACAGGGGACCAAGAGACCCAGTACTTC. It encodes CASSLTGDQETQYF.

The V gene is TRBV9, the J gene TRBJ2-7, with a weak D call TRBD1 (5 bases). Deletions cut 0 bases from V and 3 bases from J, with 13 bases between. This CDR3 has 15 amino acids. Germline V gives CDR1 SGDLS, CDR2 YYNGEE. The CDR3 sequence is CASSVGSIRGYEQYF. The DNA for the CDR3 is TGTGCCAGCAGCGTAGGTTCCATAAGGGGCTACGAGCAGTACTTC. Complete variable domain (other parts from reference TRBV9 and TRBJ2-7): DSGVTQTPKHLITATGQRVTLRCSPRSGDLSVYWYQQSLDQGLQFLIQYYNGEERAKGNILERFSAQQFPDLHSELNLSSLELGDSALYFCASSVGSIRGYEQYFGPGTRLTVT.

This clone has more than one count but fewer than ten. V gene TRBV4-1 combines with J gene TRBJ1-2; 10 bases agree with TRBD1. Germline CDR1 MGHRA, CDR2 YSYEKL. The CDR3 length is 18 residues. V lost 0 bases to trimming and J lost 4 bases; unmatched junction nucleotides: 11. The CDR3 loop reads CASSQDNRRDRGSYGYTF. The CDR3 DNA reads as TGCGCCAGCAGCCAAGATAATCGCCGGGACAGGGGAAGCTATGGCTACACCTTC.

V is TRBV2 and J is TRBJ2-1; 8 bases agree with TRBD1. Germline CDR1 is SNHLY and CDR2 is FYNNEI. V lost 7 bases to trimming and J lost 3 bases; unmatched junction nucleotides: 14. The CDR3 loop spans 17 amino acids. CDR3 sequence reads: CASMRIQGATNYNEQFF. The CDR3, as DNA: TGTGCCAGCATGAGGATCCAGGGGGCAACCAACTACAATGAGCAGTTCTTC.

The CDR3, as DNA: TGTGCCAGCAGCCGCACGAGACAGGAACAAGAGACCCAGTACTTC. Translating it yields CASSRTRQEQETQYF. J is TRBJ2-5 and V is TRBV7-3, with a possible D match to TRBD1 (6 bases). V was cut by 5 bases and J by 2 bases, with 15 bases left in between. CDR3 length: 15 residues. Germline V gene data show CDR1 as SGHTA and CDR2 as FQGTGA. The variable domain in full, completed from reference TRBV7-3 and TRBJ2-5, reads GAGVSQTPSNKVTEKGKYVELRCDPISGHTALYWYRQSLGQGPEFLIYFQGTGAADDSGLPNDRFFAVRPEGSVSTLKIQRTERGDSAVYLCASSRTRQEQETQYFGPGTRLLVL.

About this clone: At the DNA level, this CDR3 is encoded by other sequences in the same sample as well. This chain joins TRBV29-1 and TRBJ2-7, with D unresolved. The germline CDR1 and CDR2 sequences are SQVTM and ANQGSEA. The CDR3 is 13 residues long. Deletions cut 4 bases from V and 0 bases from J, with 10 bases between. CDR3 sequence (DNA): TGCAGCGTTGCCGGACGTCTCTCCTACGAGCAGTACTTC. This encodes CSVAGRLSYEQYF.

This clone was found a few times. This chain connects TRBV30 to TRBJ2-7; D remains ambiguous. The CDR3 sequence is 11 residues long. The V and J ends lost 2 bases and 7 bases respectively, with 9 bases between them. Germline V gene data show CDR1 as GTSNPN and CDR2 as SVGIG (reference sequence). The CDR3 sequence: CAWSLHGEQYF. DNA of the CDR3: TGTGCCTGGAGTCTGCACGGGGAGCAGTACTTC. The whole variable domain, filled in from reference TRBV30 and TRBJ2-7, reads SQTIHQWPATLVQPVGSPLSLECTVEGTSNPNLYWYRQAAGRGLQLLFYSVGIGQISSEVPQNLSASRPQDRQFILSSKKLLLSDSGFYLCAWSLHGEQYFGPGTRLTVT.

In this sample, this clone turned up a few times. The genes are TRBV6-6 and TRBJ2-1; 8 bases agree with TRBD2. The CDR3 sequence is 12 residues long. From germline, CDR1 is MNHNY and CDR2 SVGAGI (reference sequence). Unmatched junction bases numbered 1, after V lost 4 bases and J lost 8 bases. The CDR3 is CASSSSGYEQFF. In nucleotides, the CDR3 is TGTGCCAGCAGTTCTAGCGGGTATGAGCAGTTCTTC.